The 24 T cell receptor beta chains reported below all come from one sample, sequenced in a study of cytomegalovirus exposure and HLA in healthy donors. PCR employed 60 Vbeta and 13 Jbeta primers. Clones were read by immunoSEQ multiplex PCR, and TCRdb kept only the in-frame ones, dropping some. This sample has fewer than 200,000 clones; approximately 81% occur once, and the top ten carry about 2.7%. Sequencing was carried out using PBMCs. Receptors originate from a man in his thirties or forties in good health and CMV-seropositive.

The chain recombines TRBV6-5 with TRBJ2-1; unclear D gene. The CDR3 is 15 residues long. The V end lost 4 bases, the J end lost 0 bases, and 10 bases lay between the germline ends. Per the germline V gene, CDR1 is MNHEY and CDR2 is SVGAGI. The CDR3 is CASSSPSSSYNEQFF. The CDR3 DNA follows: TGTGCCAGCAGTTCCCCGTCGAGCTCCTACAATGAGCAGTTCTTC.

This sequence joins TRBV9 and TRBJ2-2, with 7 bases matching TRBD1. V dropped 7 bases and J dropped 2; count of bases not matched to a gene: 8. CDR1 and CDR2 from the germline V gene are SGDLS and YYNGEE. This CDR3 is 15 amino acids long. CDR3 residues: CASSLRGQNTGELFF. The CDR3 DNA follows: TGTGCCAGCTCCCTGAGGGGGCAAAACACCGGGGAGCTGTTTTTT.

This clone has more than one count but fewer than ten. The chain couples TRBV5-4 to TRBJ1-1; no clear D gene. V lost 4 bases, J lost 1 base, and 8 bases lay in between. This CDR3 contains 13 residues. Germline V gene lookup returns CDR1 SGHNT and CDR2 YYREEE (reference sequence). CDR3 in DNA: TGTGCCAGCAGCCTCACACCGAACACTGAAGCTTTCTTT. It translates to CASSLTPNTEAFF.

V usage is TRBV20-1 and J usage is TRBJ2-1, with D uncertain. V gave up 4 bases and J gave up 6 bases, with 4 bases separating them. CDR3 size: 10 residues. Germline V CDR1 and CDR2: DFQATT, SNEGSKA (reference sequence). The chain's CDR3 is CSAISNEQFF. The DNA for the CDR3 is TGCAGTGCTATTAGCAATGAGCAGTTCTTC.

The chain uses TRBV7-9 and TRBJ1-1; D gene unclear. The CDR3 runs to 15 residues. The V end was cut by 2 bases, the J end by 3 bases, with 13 bases between. CDR1 is SEHNR and CDR2 is FQNEAQ in the germline V gene (reference sequence). CDR3 amino acids: CASSLSGPGDTEAFF. The CDR3 nucleotides are TGTGCCAGCAGCTTAAGTGGCCCCGGAGACACTGAAGCTTTCTTT.

The chain couples TRBV9 to TRBJ2-1; 8 nucleotides align to TRBD2. Germline CDR1 is SGDLS and CDR2 is YYNGEE. The CDR3 runs to 16 residues. With V trimmed by 0 bases and J by 4 bases, 6 bases remained unmatched. CDR3 in amino acids: CASSVAGSGIYNEQFF. CDR3 DNA sequence: TGTGCCAGCAGCGTAGCTGGTAGCGGGATATACAATGAGCAGTTCTTC.

The chain employs TRBV7-2 and TRBJ2-5, with TRBD1 identical over 8 bases. After removal of 5 bases from V and 5 bases from J, the junction contained 13 bases not matched to a gene. The V gene's germline CDR1 is SGHTA and CDR2 FQGNSA. The CDR3 is 16 amino acids. The CDR3 nucleotides read TGTGCCAGCAGCCCTGGGGACAGGTCCCTCGCGGAGACCCAGTACTTC. Amino acid sequence: CASSPGDRSLAETQYF.

The chain recombines TRBV11-3 with TRBJ2-7; 7 bases agree with TRBD2. There are 14 residues in the CDR3. J lost 5 bases, V lost 1 base, and 5 bases had no gene match. Germline CDR1 and CDR2: SGHNT and YENEEA. The CDR3 here is CASSLGAGFHEQYF. Written as DNA, the CDR3 is TGTGCCAGCAGCTTAGGAGCGGGATTCCACGAGCAGTACTTC.

The chain carries TRBV28 and TRBJ2-1; the D gene is possibly TRBD1 (5 bases). V was shortened by 3 bases and J by 8 bases, with 11 bases between the two germline ends. Germline V CDR1 and CDR2: MDHEN, SYDVKM. The CDR3 has 13 residues. The DNA of the CDR3 is TGTGCCAGCAGTTTGGGGCGTGGGTATGAGCAGTTCTTC. Residues: CASSLGRGYEQFF.

The chain is built from TRBV11-2 and TRBJ1-3; possible D gene TRBD1, 5 bases. V was trimmed by 5 bases and J by 0 bases, leaving 8 bases between them. Looked up from germline, CDR1 is SGHAT and CDR2 is FQNNGV. The CDR3 spans 14 residues. CDR3 amino acids: CASSPGNSGNTIYF. In DNA, the CDR3 is TGTGCCAGCAGCCCAGGGAACTCTGGAAACACCATATATTTT.

This chain connects TRBV2 to TRBJ2-1; D gene unclear. The CDR3 has 14 amino acids. CDR1 SNHLY and CDR2 FYNNEI come from the germline V gene. V gave up 5 bases and J gave up 8 bases, with 16 bases separating them. CDR3 coding DNA: TGTGCCAGCAGTTCGACTGAGAGCACGGATGAGCAGTTCTTC. Translating gives CASSSTESTDEQFF.

V and J are TRBV7-2 and TRBJ1-1; D might be TRBD1 (5 bases). Germline CDR1 and CDR2: SGHTA and FQGNSA. Between the trimmed V and J ends, which lost 6 bases and 4 bases, there was a span of 12 bases. The CDR3 sequence is 13 residues long. CDR3 residues: CASRPTGGTEAFF. For the CDR3, the DNA is TGTGCCAGCAGACCGACGGGGGGCACTGAAGCTTTCTTT.

CDR3 bases: TGTGCCACCAGCAGAGATCTCGGTGGAAACACCATATATTTT. Its protein product is CATSRDLGGNTIYF. J is TRBJ1-3 and V is TRBV15; D gene ambiguous. V dropped 0 bases and J dropped 3 bases, with 6 bases sitting between them. The germline V gene encodes CDR1 LNHNV and CDR2 YYDKDF (reference sequence). The CDR3 runs 14 residues.

The chain couples TRBV5-6 to TRBJ2-7; TRBD2 matches 8 bases. This CDR3 is built from 13 residues. V was clipped by 4 bases and J by 1 base; unmatched bases: 1. From germline, CDR1 is SGHDT and CDR2 YYEEEE. The CDR3 loop reads CASSQRGSYEQYF. CDR3 coding DNA: TGTGCCAGCAGCCAGCGGGGGTCCTACGAGCAGTACTTC.

V gene TRBV5-1 combines with J gene TRBJ2-5; a weak D match, TRBD2 (6 bases). V was shortened by 4 bases and J by 2 bases, with 18 bases between the two germline ends. Germline CDR1 and CDR2: SGHRS and YFSETQ. The CDR3 covers 16 residues. The CDR3 region is CASSRGWGERQETQYF. Written as DNA, the CDR3 is TGCGCCAGCAGCCGGGGATGGGGGGAAAGACAAGAGACCCAGTACTTC.

This clone has only a few counts. The V and J genes are TRBV10-3 and TRBJ2-7; D not resolved. The CDR3 extends over 11 amino acids. Trimming stripped 2 bases from V and 4 bases from J, with 3 bases between. CDR1 ENHRY and CDR2 SYGVKD come from the germline V gene. CDR3 nucleotides: TGTGCCATCAGTGAGCGTTACGAGCAGTACTTC. This translates into CAISERYEQYF.

CDR3 coding DNA: TGTGCCAGTATTCGGCTCGGACAGGGCCATGGCTACACCTTC. Amino acid sequence: CASIRLGQGHGYTF. This chain links TRBV19 with TRBJ1-2; 8 bases agree with TRBD1. From germline, CDR1 is LNHDA and CDR2 SQIVND (reference sequence). V trimming: 7 bases; J trimming: 6 bases; junction bases outside the gene matches: 10. The CDR3 runs to 14 residues.

The chain has TRBV7-6 and TRBJ1-4; no definite D call. Trimming cost V 0 bases and J 7 bases, with 12 bases left between them. Per the germline V gene, CDR1 is SGHVS and CDR2 is FNYEAQ. This CDR3 contains 15 residues. The CDR3 here is CASSLARARGEKLFF. The CDR3 DNA reads as TGTGCCAGCAGCTTAGCCCGGGCCCGGGGTGAAAAACTGTTTTTT.

J is TRBJ2-1 and V is TRBV6-5; 9 bases are a match to TRBD1. J was trimmed by 7 bases and V by 6 bases; bases with no gene match: 10. The CDR3 has 15 amino acids. Germline V CDR1 and CDR2: MNHEY, SVGAGI. The CDR3 loop is CASSQGQGAWNEQFF. CDR3 sequence (DNA): TGTGCCAGCAGCCAGGGACAGGGAGCGTGGAATGAGCAGTTCTTC.

This clone appeared once. V is TRBV9 and J is TRBJ1-5; D uncertain. The CDR3 loop spans 15 amino acids. V lost 7 bases and J 3 bases, leaving 17 bases between the germline ends. Looked up from germline, CDR1 is SGDLS and CDR2 is YYNGEE. The CDR3 nucleotides are TGTGCCAGCTCCCTCCGGGGAGTAGACAATCAGCCCCAGCATTTT. Translated, it gives CASSLRGVDNQPQHF.

The chain carries TRBV5-5 and TRBJ1-3; D is perhaps TRBD1 (6 bases). CDR3 length equals 13 residues. The V gene lost 4 bases and the J gene lost 4 bases, with 9 bases spanning the gap. CDR1 SGHKS and CDR2 YYEKEE come from the germline V gene (reference sequence). CDR3: CASSGDTGNTIYF. Here the CDR3 DNA reads TGTGCCAGCAGCGGGGACACGGGAAACACCATATATTTT.

This chain joins TRBV6-5 and TRBJ2-7; 9 positions match TRBD2. Germline-derived CDR1 and CDR2 are MNHEY and SVGAGI. The CDR3 extends over 14 amino acids. The junction had 1 base not matched to a gene; V was cut back by 4 bases and J by 0 bases. CDR3: CASSFSGSSYEQYV. CDR3 nucleotides: TGTGCCAGCAGTTTTAGCGGGAGCTCCTACGAGCAGTACGTC.

V usage is TRBV15 and J usage is TRBJ2-1, with a tentative D call TRBD2 (6 bases). Trimming shortened V by 0 bases and J by 3 bases, and 15 bases separated the two germline ends. The CDR3 runs to 17 residues. CDR1 is LNHNV, CDR2 YYDKDF, per germline (reference sequence). The CDR3 spells CATSRDGPSAYYNEQFF. DNA of the CDR3: TGTGCCACCAGCAGAGATGGGCCTAGCGCATACTACAATGAGCAGTTCTTC. Together with reference TRBV15 and TRBJ2-1, the CDR3 gives the full variable domain: DAMVIQNPRYQVTQFGKPVTLSCSQTLNHNVMYWYQQKSSQAPKLLFHYYDKDFNNEADTPDNFQSRRPNTSFCFLDIRSPGLGDTAMYLCATSRDGPSAYYNEQFFGPGTRLTVL.

CDR3 protein: CASSETGTGNQPQHF. For the CDR3, the DNA is TGCGCCAGCAGTGAAACCGGGACAGGTAATCAGCCCCAGCATTTT. This sequence joins TRBV10-2 and TRBJ1-5; TRBD1 agrees at 8 bases. The CDR3 has 15 residues. V lost 3 bases to trimming and J lost 4 bases; unmatched junction nucleotides: 5. CDR1 WSHSY and CDR2 SAAADI come from the germline V gene.